One sample yielded the 9 T cell receptor beta chains listed below, sequenced in a study of radiation and T cells in renal cell carcinoma. Assay: immunoSEQ multiplex PCR; the TCRdb copy retains only in-frame clones and omits some. The table has 130,000 to 150,000 clones, 65% to 90% seen once. The time point is: blood 4 weeks post-SBRT, at nephrectomy. Treatment described: 15 Gy SBRT to primary tumor, nephrectomy 4 weeks later. This material consisted of blood, taken from a patient whose treatment included radiotherapy and nephrectomy. Source of these receptors: a woman in her forties or fifties with renal cell carcinoma.

The V and J genes are TRBV19 and TRBJ2-1, with D maybe TRBD2 (5 bases). This CDR3 region has 16 residues. V was cut by 1 base and J by 0 bases, with 10 bases left in between. CDR1 and CDR2 from the germline V gene are LNHDA and SQIVND (reference sequence). The CDR3 region is CASSIAYGGSYNEQFF. The CDR3 DNA is TGTGCCAGTAGTATAGCCTACGGAGGCTCCTACAATGAGCAGTTCTTC.

This chain joins TRBV28 and TRBJ2-7; D unclear. V was clipped by 7 bases and J by 3 bases, with 10 bases between them. The CDR3 loop spans 12 amino acids. CDR1 is MDHEN, CDR2 SYDVKM, per germline. CDR3 sequence: CASIGKHYEQYF. The CDR3 nucleotides are TGTGCCAGCATAGGGAAACACTACGAGCAGTACTTC.

The V and J genes are TRBV7-9 and TRBJ1-1, with TRBD1 as a possible D gene (6 bases). In germline, CDR1 is SEHNR, CDR2 FQNEAQ (reference sequence). Deletions cut 5 bases from V and 4 bases from J, with 17 bases between. This CDR3 contains 15 residues. The CDR3 region has the DNA TGTGCCAGCAGCCGAATTGGGGGCAGGGGCACTGAAGCTTTCTTT. Encoded protein: CASSRIGGRGTEAFF.

V usage is TRBV6-5 and J usage is TRBJ2-2, with 8 bases that match TRBD2. Germline CDR1 is MNHEY and CDR2 is SVGAGI. The length of the CDR3 is 16 residues. J lost 6 bases, V lost 0 bases, and 6 bases had no gene match. The CDR3 coding sequence is TGTGCCAGCAGTTACTCCGGGAGGGGTAGCGCCGGGGAGCTGTTTTTT. This sequence encodes CASSYSGRGSAGELFF.

The chain links TRBV30 to TRBJ1-3, with TRBD1 matching 11 bases. Germline assignment: CDR1 GTSNPN and CDR2 SVGIG (reference sequence). V shed 5 bases and J 7 bases; nucleotides not matched to a gene: 1. This CDR3 region has 12 residues. CDR3 in DNA: TGTGCCTGGGGGACAGGGGGGAACACCATATATTTT. Translating it yields CAWGTGGNTIYF.

The chain links TRBV30 to TRBJ1-3; TRBD1 is a possible D gene (5 bases). CDR1 and CDR2 from the germline V gene are GTSNPN and SVGIG (reference sequence). This CDR3 has 13 residues. Trimming removed 5 bases from V and 4 bases from J, with 12 bases in between. Here the CDR3 reads CAWGGDSGNTIYF. CDR3 nucleotides: TGTGCCTGGGGGGGGGATTCCGGAAACACCATATATTTT.

The chain couples TRBV28 to TRBJ2-7; D may be TRBD1 or TRBD2 (7 bases each). The CDR3 is 15 amino acids. The V and J ends lost 7 bases and 5 bases respectively, with 21 bases between them. The germline CDR1 and CDR2 sequences are MDHEN and SYDVKM. This chain's CDR3 is CASTQGGGPSHEQYF. The CDR3 DNA sequence: TGTGCCAGCACGCAGGGGGGAGGGCCCTCTCACGAGCAGTACTTC. Full variable domain (outside the CDR3, taken from reference TRBV28 and TRBJ2-7): DVKVTQSSRYLVKRTGEKVFLECVQDMDHENMFWYRQDPGLGLRLIYFSYDVKMKEKGDIPEGYSVSREKKERFSLILESASTNQTSMYLCASTQGGGPSHEQYFGPGTRLTVT.

CDR3 coding DNA: TGTGCCAGTAGTATAGGGTTGTTTTCGGGATCTACAGAAGCTTTCTTT. It specifies CASSIGLFSGSTEAFF. The rearrangement links TRBV19 to TRBJ1-1, with D unclear. From germline, CDR1 is LNHDA and CDR2 SQIVND (reference sequence). Trimming took 1 base from V and 8 from J, leaving 20 bases between them. This CDR3 region has 16 residues. Looking up the rest from reference TRBV19 and TRBJ1-1 gives the full variable domain: DGGITQSPKYLFRKEGQNVTLSCEQNLNHDAMYWYRQDPGQGLRLIYYSQIVNDFQKGDIAEGYSVSREKKESFPLTVTSAQKNPTAFYLCASSIGLFSGSTEAFFGQGTRLTVV.

The chain employs TRBV4-2 and TRBJ2-2; TRBD2 matches 8 bases. This CDR3 is 16 amino acids long. Trimming cost V 0 bases and J 4 bases; bases outside gene matches: 4. Germline values: CDR1 LGHNA, CDR2 YNFKEQ. The CDR3 nucleotides are TGTGCCAGCAGCCAAGATGGACTAGCAGGCACCGGGGAGCTGTTTTTT. Translation gives CASSQDGLAGTGELFF.